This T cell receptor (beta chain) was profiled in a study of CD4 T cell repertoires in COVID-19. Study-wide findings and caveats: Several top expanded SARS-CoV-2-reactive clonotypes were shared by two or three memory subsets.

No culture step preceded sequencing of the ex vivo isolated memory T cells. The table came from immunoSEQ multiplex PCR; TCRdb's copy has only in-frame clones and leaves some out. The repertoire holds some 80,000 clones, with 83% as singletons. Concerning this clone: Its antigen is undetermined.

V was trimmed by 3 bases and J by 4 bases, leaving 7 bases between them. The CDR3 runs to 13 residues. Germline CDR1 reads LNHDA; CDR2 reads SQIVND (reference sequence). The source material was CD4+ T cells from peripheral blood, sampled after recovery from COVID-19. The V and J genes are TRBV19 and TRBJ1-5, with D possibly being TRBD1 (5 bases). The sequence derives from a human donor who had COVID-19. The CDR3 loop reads CASSMTANQPQHF. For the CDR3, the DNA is TGTGCCAGTAGTATGACAGCTAATCAGCCCCAGCATTTT.